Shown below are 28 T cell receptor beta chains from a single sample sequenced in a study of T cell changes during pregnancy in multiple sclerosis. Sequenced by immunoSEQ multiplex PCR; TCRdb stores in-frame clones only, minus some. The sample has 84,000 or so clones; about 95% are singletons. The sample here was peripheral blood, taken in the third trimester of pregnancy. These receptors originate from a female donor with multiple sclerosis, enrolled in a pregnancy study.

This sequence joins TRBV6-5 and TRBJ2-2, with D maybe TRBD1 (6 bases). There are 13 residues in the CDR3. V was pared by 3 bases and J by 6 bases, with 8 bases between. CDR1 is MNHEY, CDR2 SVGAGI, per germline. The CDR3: CASSYGGAGELFF. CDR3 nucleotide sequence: TGTGCCAGCAGTTATGGGGGCGCCGGGGAGCTGTTTTTT.

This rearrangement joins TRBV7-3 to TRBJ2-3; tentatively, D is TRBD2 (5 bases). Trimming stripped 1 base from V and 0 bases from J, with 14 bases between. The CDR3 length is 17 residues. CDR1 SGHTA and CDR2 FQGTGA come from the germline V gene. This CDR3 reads CASSLRGGRASTDTQYF. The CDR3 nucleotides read TGTGCCAGCAGCTTAAGGGGTGGGAGAGCTAGCACAGATACGCAGTATTTT.

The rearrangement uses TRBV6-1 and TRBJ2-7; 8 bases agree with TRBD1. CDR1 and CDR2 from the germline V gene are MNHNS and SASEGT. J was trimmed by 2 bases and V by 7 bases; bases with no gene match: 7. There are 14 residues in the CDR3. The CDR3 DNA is TGTGCCAGCACTCGGCCACAGGGGGCCTACGAGCAGTACTTC. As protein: CASTRPQGAYEQYF.

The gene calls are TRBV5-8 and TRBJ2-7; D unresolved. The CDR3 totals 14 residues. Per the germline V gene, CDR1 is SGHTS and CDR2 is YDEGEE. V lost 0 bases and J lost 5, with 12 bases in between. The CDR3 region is CASSLGHLNDEQYF. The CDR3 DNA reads TGTGCCAGCAGCTTGGGTCACCTAAACGACGAGCAGTACTTC.

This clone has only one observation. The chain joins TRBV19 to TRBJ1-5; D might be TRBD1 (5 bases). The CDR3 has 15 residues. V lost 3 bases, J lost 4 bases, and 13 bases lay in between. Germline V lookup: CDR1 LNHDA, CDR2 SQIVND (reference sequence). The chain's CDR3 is CASSIPSQGNQPQHF. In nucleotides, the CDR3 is TGTGCCAGTAGTATCCCCTCGCAGGGAAATCAGCCCCAGCATTTT.

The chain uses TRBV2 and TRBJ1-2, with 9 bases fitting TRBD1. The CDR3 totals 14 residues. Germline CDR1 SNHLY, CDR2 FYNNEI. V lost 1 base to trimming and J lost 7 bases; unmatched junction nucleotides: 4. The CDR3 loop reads CASSEDRGRIGYTF. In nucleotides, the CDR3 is TGTGCCAGCAGTGAAGACAGGGGGCGAATTGGCTACACCTTC.

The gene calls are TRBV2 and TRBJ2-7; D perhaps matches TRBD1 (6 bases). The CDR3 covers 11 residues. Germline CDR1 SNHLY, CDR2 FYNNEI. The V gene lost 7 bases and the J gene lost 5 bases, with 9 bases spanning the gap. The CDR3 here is CASTWTDEQYF. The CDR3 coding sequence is TGTGCCAGCACCTGGACAGACGAGCAGTACTTC.

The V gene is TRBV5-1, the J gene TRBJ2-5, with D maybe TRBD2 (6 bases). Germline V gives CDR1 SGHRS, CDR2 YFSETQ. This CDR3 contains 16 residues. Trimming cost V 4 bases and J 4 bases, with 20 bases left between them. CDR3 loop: CASSPHPEGRGETQYF. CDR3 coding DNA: TGCGCCAGCAGCCCGCACCCGGAGGGCCGGGGAGAGACCCAGTACTTC.

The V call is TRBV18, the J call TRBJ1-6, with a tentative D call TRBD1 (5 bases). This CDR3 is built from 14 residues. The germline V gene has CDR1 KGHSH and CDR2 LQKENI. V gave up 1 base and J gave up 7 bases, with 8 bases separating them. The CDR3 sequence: CASSPRRQNSPLHF. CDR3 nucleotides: TGTGCCAGCTCACCACGGAGACAGAATTCACCCCTCCACTTT.

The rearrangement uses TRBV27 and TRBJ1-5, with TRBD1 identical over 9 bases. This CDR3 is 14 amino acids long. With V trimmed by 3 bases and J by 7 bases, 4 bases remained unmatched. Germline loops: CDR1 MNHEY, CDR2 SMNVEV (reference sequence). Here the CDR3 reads CASSLGQGIQPQHF. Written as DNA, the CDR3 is TGTGCCAGCAGTTTGGGACAGGGTATCCAGCCCCAGCATTTT.

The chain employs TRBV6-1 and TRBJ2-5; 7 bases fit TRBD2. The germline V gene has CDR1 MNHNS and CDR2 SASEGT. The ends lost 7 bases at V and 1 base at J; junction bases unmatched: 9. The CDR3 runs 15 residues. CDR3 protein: CASTTRLAAQETQYF. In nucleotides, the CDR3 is TGTGCCAGCACAACACGCCTAGCGGCCCAAGAGACCCAGTACTTC.

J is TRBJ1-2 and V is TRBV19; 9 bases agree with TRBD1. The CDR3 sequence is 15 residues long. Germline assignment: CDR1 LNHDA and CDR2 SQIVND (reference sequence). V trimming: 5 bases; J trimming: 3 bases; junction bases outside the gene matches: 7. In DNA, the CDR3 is TGTGCCAGTAGTCCTCGGACAGGGGTCGACTATGGCTACACCTTC. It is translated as CASSPRTGVDYGYTF. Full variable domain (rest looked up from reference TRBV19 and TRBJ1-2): DGGITQSPKYLFRKEGQNVTLSCEQNLNHDAMYWYRQDPGQGLRLIYYSQIVNDFQKGDIAEGYSVSREKKESFPLTVTSAQKNPTAFYLCASSPRTGVDYGYTFGSGTRLTVV.

CDR3 loop: CASSIGPSSYEQYF. The CDR3, as DNA: TGTGCCAGTAGTATAGGGCCAAGCTCCTACGAGCAGTACTTC. The chain joins TRBV19 to TRBJ2-7; D gene unclear. Trimming removed 1 base from V and 0 bases from J, with 7 bases in between. Per germline, CDR1 LNHDA and CDR2 SQIVND (reference sequence). There are 14 residues in the CDR3.

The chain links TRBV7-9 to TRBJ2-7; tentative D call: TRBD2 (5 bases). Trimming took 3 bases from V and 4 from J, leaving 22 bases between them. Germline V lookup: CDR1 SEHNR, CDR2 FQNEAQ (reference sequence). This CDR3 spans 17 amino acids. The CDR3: CASSFDRIPPGTYEQYF. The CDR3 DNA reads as TGTGCCAGCAGCTTTGATAGGATACCACCGGGAACTTACGAGCAGTACTTC.

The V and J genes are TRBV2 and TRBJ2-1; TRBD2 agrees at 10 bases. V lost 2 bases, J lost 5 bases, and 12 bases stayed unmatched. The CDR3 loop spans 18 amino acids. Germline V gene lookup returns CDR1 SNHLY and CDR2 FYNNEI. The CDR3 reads CASSERRSGGRRNNEQFF. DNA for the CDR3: TGTGCCAGCAGTGAACGGCGTAGCGGGGGGCGGAGGAACAATGAGCAGTTCTTC.

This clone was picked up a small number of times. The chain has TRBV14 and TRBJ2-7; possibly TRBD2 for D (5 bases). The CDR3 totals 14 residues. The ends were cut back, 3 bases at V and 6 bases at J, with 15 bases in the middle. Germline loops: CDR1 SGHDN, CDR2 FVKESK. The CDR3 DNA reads TGTGCCAGCAGCCAGCCGATAGGCAGCGGCGAGCAGTACTTC. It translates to CASSQPIGSGEQYF. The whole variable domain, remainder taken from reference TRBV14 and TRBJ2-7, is EAGVTQFPSHSVIEKGQTVTLRCDPISGHDNLYWYRRVMGKEIKFLLHFVKESKQDESGMPNNRFLAERTGGTYSTLKVQPAELEDSGVYFCASSQPIGSGEQYFGPGTRLTVT.

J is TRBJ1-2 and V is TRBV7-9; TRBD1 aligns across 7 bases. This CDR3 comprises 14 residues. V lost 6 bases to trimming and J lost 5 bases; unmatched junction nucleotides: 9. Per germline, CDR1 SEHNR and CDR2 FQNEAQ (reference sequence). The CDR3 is CASRPRTGEYGYTF. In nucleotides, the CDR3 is TGTGCCAGCAGACCTAGGACAGGAGAGTATGGCTACACCTTC.

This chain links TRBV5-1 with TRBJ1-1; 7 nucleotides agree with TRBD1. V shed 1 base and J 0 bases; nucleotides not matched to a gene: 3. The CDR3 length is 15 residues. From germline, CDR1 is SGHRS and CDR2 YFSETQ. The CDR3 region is CASSLMTGMNTEAFF. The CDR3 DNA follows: TGCGCCAGCAGCTTGATGACAGGGATGAACACTGAAGCTTTCTTT.

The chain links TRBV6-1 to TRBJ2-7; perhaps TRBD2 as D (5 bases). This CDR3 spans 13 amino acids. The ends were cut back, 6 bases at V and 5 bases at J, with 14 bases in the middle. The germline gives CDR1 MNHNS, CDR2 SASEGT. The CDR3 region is CASSLTRRNEQYF. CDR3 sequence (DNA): TGTGCCAGCAGCCTCACCCGGAGGAACGAGCAGTACTTC.

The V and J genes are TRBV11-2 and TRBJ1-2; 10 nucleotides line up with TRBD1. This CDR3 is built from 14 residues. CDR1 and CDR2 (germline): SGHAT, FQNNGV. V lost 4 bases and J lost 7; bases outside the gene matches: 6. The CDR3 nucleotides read TGTGCCAGCAGCTCGACAGGGGGCGCGGGTGGCTACACCTTC. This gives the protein CASSSTGGAGGYTF.

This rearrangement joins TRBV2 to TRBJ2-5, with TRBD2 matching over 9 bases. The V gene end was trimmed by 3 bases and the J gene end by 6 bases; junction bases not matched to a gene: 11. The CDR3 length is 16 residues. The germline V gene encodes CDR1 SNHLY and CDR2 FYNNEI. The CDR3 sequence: CASSDPSGGTKKTQYF. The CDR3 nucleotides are TGTGCCAGCAGTGACCCCAGCGGGGGGACCAAGAAGACCCAGTACTTC. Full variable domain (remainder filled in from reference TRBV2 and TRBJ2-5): EPEVTQTPSHQVTQMGQEVILRCVPISNHLYFYWYRQILGQKVEFLVSFYNNEISEKSEIFDDQFSVERPDGSNFTLKIRSTKLEDSAMYFCASSDPSGGTKKTQYFGPGTRLLVL.

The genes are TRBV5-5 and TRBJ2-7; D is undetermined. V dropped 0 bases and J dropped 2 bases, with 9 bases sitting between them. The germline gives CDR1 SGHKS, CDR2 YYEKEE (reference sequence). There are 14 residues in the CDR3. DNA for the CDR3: TGTGCCAGCAGCTTGGTTGCTTTAGCCTACGAGCAGTACTTC. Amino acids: CASSLVALAYEQYF.

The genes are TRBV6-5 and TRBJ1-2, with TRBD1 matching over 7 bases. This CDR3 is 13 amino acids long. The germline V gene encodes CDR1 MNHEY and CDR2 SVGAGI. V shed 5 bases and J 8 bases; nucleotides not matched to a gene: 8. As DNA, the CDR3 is TGTGCCAGCAGTCTAGGGGGCCTTGTGGGCTACACCTTC. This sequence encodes CASSLGGLVGYTF.

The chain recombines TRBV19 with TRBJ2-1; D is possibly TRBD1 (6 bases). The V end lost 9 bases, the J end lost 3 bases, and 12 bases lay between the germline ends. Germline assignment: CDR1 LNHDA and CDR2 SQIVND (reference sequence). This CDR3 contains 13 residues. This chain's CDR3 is CASWDINYNEQFF. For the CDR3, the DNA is TGTGCCAGCTGGGACATCAACTACAATGAGCAGTTCTTC. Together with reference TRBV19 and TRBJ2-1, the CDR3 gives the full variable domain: DGGITQSPKYLFRKEGQNVTLSCEQNLNHDAMYWYRQDPGQGLRLIYYSQIVNDFQKGDIAEGYSVSREKKESFPLTVTSAQKNPTAFYLCASWDINYNEQFFGPGTRLTVL.

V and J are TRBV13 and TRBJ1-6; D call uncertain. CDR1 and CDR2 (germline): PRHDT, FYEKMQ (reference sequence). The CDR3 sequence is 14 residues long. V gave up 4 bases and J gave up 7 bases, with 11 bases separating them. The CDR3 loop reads CASSSRTGNSPLHF. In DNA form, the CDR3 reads TGTGCCAGCAGCTCTAGGACGGGAAATTCACCCCTCCACTTT.

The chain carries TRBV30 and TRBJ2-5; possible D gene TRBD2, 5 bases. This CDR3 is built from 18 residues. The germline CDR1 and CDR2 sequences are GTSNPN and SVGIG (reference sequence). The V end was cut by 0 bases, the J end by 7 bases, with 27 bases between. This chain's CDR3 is CAWSVLSMRAYEISTQYF. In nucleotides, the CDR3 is TGTGCCTGGAGTGTACTTTCTATGAGGGCGTATGAGATCTCGACCCAGTACTTC.

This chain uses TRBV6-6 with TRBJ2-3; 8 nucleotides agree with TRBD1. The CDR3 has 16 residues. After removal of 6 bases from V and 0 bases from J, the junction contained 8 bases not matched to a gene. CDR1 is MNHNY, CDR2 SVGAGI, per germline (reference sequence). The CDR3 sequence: CASRRQGLPSTDTQYF. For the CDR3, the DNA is TGTGCCAGCAGAAGACAGGGGCTCCCCAGCACAGATACGCAGTATTTT.

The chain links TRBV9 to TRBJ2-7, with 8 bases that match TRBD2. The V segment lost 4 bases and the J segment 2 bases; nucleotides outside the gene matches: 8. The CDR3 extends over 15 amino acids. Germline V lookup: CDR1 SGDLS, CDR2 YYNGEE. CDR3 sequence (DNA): TGTGCCAGCAGCAATAGTCCGGGACTAGCCTACGAGCAGTACTTC. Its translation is CASSNSPGLAYEQYF.